The 21 T cell receptor beta chains reported below all come from one sample, sequenced in a study of cytomegalovirus exposure and HLA in healthy donors. PCR primers comprised 60 Vbeta and 13 Jbeta primers. Sequenced by immunoSEQ multiplex PCR; TCRdb stores in-frame clones only, minus some. The sample consists of about 61,000 clones, roughly 90% of them appearing once. The sequencing input was PBMCs. The receptors derive from a man under 40 in good health and CMV-seropositive.

The rearrangement uses TRBV18 and TRBJ2-1, with 9 bases lining up with TRBD2. CDR3 length: 14 amino acids. V lost 8 bases to trimming and J lost 0 bases; unmatched junction nucleotides: 2. Germline V lookup: CDR1 KGHSH, CDR2 LQKENI. This chain's CDR3 is CASAGGSSYNEQFF. The CDR3 coding sequence is TGTGCCAGCGCGGGGGGGAGCTCCTACAATGAGCAGTTCTTC. Full variable domain (missing parts from reference TRBV18 and TRBJ2-1): NAGVMQNPRHLVRRRGQEARLRCSPMKGHSHVYWYRQLPEEGLKFMVYLQKENIIDESGMPKERFSAEFPKEGPSILRIQQVVRGDSAAYFCASAGGSSYNEQFFGPGTRLTVL.

The CDR3 DNA reads TGTGCCAGCAGCCAGAGACTCCCCAGAGAGGAGACCCAGTACTTC. Encoded protein: CASSQRLPREETQYF. This chain links TRBV5-6 with TRBJ2-5, with unresolved D. The germline V gene encodes CDR1 SGHDT and CDR2 YYEEEE. Trimming pared 4 bases from V and 5 bases from J, leaving 18 bases between. The CDR3 has 15 residues.

V and J are TRBV25-1 and TRBJ1-1; 7 nucleotides line up with TRBD1. The CDR3 extends over 13 amino acids. The junction had 6 bases not matched to a gene; V was cut back by 7 bases and J by 4 bases. Germline V lookup: CDR1 MGHDK, CDR2 SYGVNS. As DNA, the CDR3 is TGTGCCAGCACTAGGACAGGAGGCACTGAAGCTTTCTTT. It specifies CASTRTGGTEAFF.

This chain joins TRBV7-8 and TRBJ2-7; 7 bases align to TRBD1. Per germline, CDR1 SGHVS and CDR2 FQNEAQ. The CDR3 loop spans 16 amino acids. Trimming took 3 bases from V and 5 from J; bases not matched to a gene: 13. This CDR3 reads CASSFNRGGFLDEQYF. The CDR3 DNA reads TGTGCCAGCAGCTTCAACAGGGGCGGGTTTCTGGACGAGCAGTACTTC.

V gene TRBV6-5 combines with J gene TRBJ1-2; 9 bases fit TRBD1. J was trimmed by 9 bases and V by 7 bases; bases with no gene match: 9. The CDR3 totals 13 residues. Germline assignment: CDR1 MNHEY and CDR2 SVGAGI. The CDR3: CASTRYRGQSYTF. For the CDR3, the DNA is TGTGCCAGCACCCGATACAGGGGGCAGAGCTACACCTTC.

This clone has more than one count but fewer than ten. The CDR3 sequence: CAWTTGYYVGKNIQYF. CDR3 sequence (DNA): TGTGCCTGGACCACGGGTTATTATGTGGGCAAAAACATTCAGTACTTC. The chain couples TRBV30 to TRBJ2-4; no reliable D call. V was shortened by 4 bases and J by 3 bases, with 19 bases between the two germline ends. The CDR3 covers 16 residues. CDR1 and CDR2 from the germline V gene are GTSNPN and SVGIG (reference sequence).

V gene TRBV6-5 combines with J gene TRBJ1-2, with 7 positions matching TRBD1. The germline gives CDR1 MNHEY, CDR2 SVGAGI. Trimming removed 4 bases from V and 11 bases from J; junction bases left unmatched: 16. This CDR3 contains 15 residues. CDR3 region: CASSLRRGGSVRYTF. The CDR3 DNA sequence: TGTGCCAGCAGTTTAAGAAGAGGGGGCTCAGTGAGATACACCTTC.

V and J are TRBV5-1 and TRBJ1-2; TRBD1 matches 7 bases. CDR1 is SGHRS and CDR2 is YFSETQ in the germline V gene. J was trimmed by 1 base and V by 3 bases; bases with no gene match: 6. The CDR3 has 15 amino acids. CDR3 DNA sequence: TGCGCCAGCAGCTCGACAGGGAGAGATAACTATGGCTACACCTTC. Its translation: CASSSTGRDNYGYTF.

J is TRBJ2-5 and V is TRBV5-1, with D perhaps TRBD2 (5 bases). This CDR3 is 12 amino acids long. The V end was cut by 2 bases, the J end by 4 bases, with 6 bases between. Germline loops: CDR1 SGHRS, CDR2 YFSETQ. The CDR3: CASSLEGETQYF. The CDR3 DNA reads as TGCGCCAGCAGCTTAGAGGGAGAGACCCAGTACTTC.

V gene TRBV6-5 combines with J gene TRBJ1-2, with 8 bases fitting TRBD1. From germline, CDR1 is MNHEY and CDR2 SVGAGI. J gave up 4 bases and V 3 bases, and 4 bases lay outside the gene matches. The CDR3 runs 14 residues. CDR3 DNA sequence: TGTGCCAGCAGTTATTTTGGACAGGGCTATGGCTACACCTTC. Its protein product is CASSYFGQGYGYTF.

DNA for the CDR3: TGCGCCAGCTCCGTCCCGGGCACAGATACGCAGTATTTT. Residues: CASSVPGTDTQYF. V gene TRBV5-1 combines with J gene TRBJ2-3; no reliable D call. In germline, CDR1 is SGHRS, CDR2 YFSETQ. The ends were cut back, 7 bases at V and 1 base at J, with 10 bases in the middle. The CDR3 totals 13 residues. The whole variable domain, filled in from reference TRBV5-1 and TRBJ2-3, reads KAGVTQTPRYLIKTRGQQVTLSCSPISGHRSVSWYQQTPGQGLQFLFEYFSETQRNKGNFPGRFSGRQFSNSRSEMNVSTLELGDSALYLCASSVPGTDTQYFGPGTRLTVL.

The CDR3 coding sequence is TGTGCCACCAGCAGAGATAAGGGAGGGAACGAGCAGTACTTC. It codes for CATSRDKGGNEQYF. The gene calls are TRBV15 and TRBJ2-7; 7 bases align to TRBD2. Germline V gene data show CDR1 as LNHNV and CDR2 as YYDKDF (reference sequence). CDR3 size: 14 residues. V lost 0 bases and J lost 5; bases outside the gene matches: 4.

This chain connects TRBV21-1 to TRBJ2-5; TRBD1 is the table's D call, not checked against the DNA. The assigned J gene may be wrong: the sequence end matches TRBJ2-7 better. TRBV21-1 is labeled a pseudogene. This CDR3 region has 14 residues. The CDR3 nucleotides are TGTGCCAGCATCAGGACAGGGGGTTCCTACGAGCAGTACTTC. Residues: CASIRTGGSYEQYF.

This clone appeared a single time. The rearrangement links TRBV18 to TRBJ2-7, with TRBD1 matching over 12 bases. The CDR3 has 17 residues. Germline V gene lookup returns CDR1 KGHSH and CDR2 LQKENI. V lost 7 bases and J lost 1; bases outside the gene matches: 11. The CDR3 sequence is CASLRDRGLEGSYEQYF. The CDR3 coding sequence is TGTGCCAGCTTACGGGACAGGGGGCTTGAAGGGTCCTACGAGCAGTACTTC.

The V gene is TRBV30, the J gene TRBJ2-1; a possible D gene is TRBD2 (6 bases). The CDR3 runs to 12 residues. CDR1 is GTSNPN and CDR2 is SVGIG in the germline V gene (reference sequence). Trimming stripped 8 bases from V and 5 bases from J, with 13 bases between. The DNA of the CDR3 is TGTGCCCGCGGGGCGCCCCACAATGAGCAGTTCTTC. Its protein product is CARGAPHNEQFF.

This chain uses TRBV29-1 with TRBJ1-4, with TRBD1 as a possible D gene (6 bases). The CDR3 covers 14 residues. Per the germline V gene, CDR1 is SQVTM and CDR2 is ANQGSEA. Trimming removed 7 bases at V and 3 bases at J, with 15 bases between. CDR3 nucleotide sequence: TGCAGCGCTCTGAAACAGGGACCTAATGAAAAACTGTTTTTT. Translation gives CSALKQGPNEKLFF. Looking up the rest from reference TRBV29-1 and TRBJ1-4 gives the full variable domain: SAVISQKPSRDICQRGTSLTIQCQVDSQVTMMFWYRQQPGQSLTLIATANQGSEATYESGFVIDKFPISRPNLTFSTLTVSNMSPEDSSIYLCSALKQGPNEKLFFGSGTQLSVL.

This chain links TRBV29-1 with TRBJ1-1, with a possible D match to TRBD1 (6 bases). CDR1 is SQVTM, CDR2 ANQGSEA, per germline. The CDR3 extends over 14 amino acids. Trimming pared 3 bases from V and 3 bases from J, leaving 14 bases between. The CDR3 spells CSVDRGREDTEAFF. The CDR3 DNA is TGCAGCGTTGACAGGGGCCGAGAGGACACTGAAGCTTTCTTT. Using reference TRBV29-1 and TRBJ1-1 for the parts outside the CDR3, the full variable domain is SAVISQKPSRDICQRGTSLTIQCQVDSQVTMMFWYRQQPGQSLTLIATANQGSEATYESGFVIDKFPISRPNLTFSTLTVSNMSPEDSSIYLCSVDRGREDTEAFFGQGTRLTVV.

The table lists this clone with a few counts. The V and J genes are TRBV25-1 and TRBJ1-3; 7 bases agree with TRBD1. The CDR3 extends over 13 amino acids. Germline CDR1 MGHDK, CDR2 SYGVNS. V lost 8 bases to trimming and J lost 0 bases; unmatched junction nucleotides: 1. The CDR3 region has the DNA TGTGCCAGCGGGACAGTCTCTGGAAACACCATATATTTT. Translated: CASGTVSGNTIYF.

This rearrangement joins TRBV18 to TRBJ2-1; 7 nucleotides agree with TRBD2. Trimming took 1 base from V and 7 from J; bases not matched to a gene: 4. CDR1 KGHSH and CDR2 LQKENI come from the germline V gene. The CDR3 extends over 14 amino acids. The CDR3 nucleotides read TGTGCCAGCTCACCACAGTCTAGCGGAAATGAGCAGTTCTTC. Encoded protein: CASSPQSSGNEQFF. The full variable domain, its missing parts supplied by reference TRBV18 and TRBJ2-1, is NAGVMQNPRHLVRRRGQEARLRCSPMKGHSHVYWYRQLPEEGLKFMVYLQKENIIDESGMPKERFSAEFPKEGPSILRIQQVVRGDSAAYFCASSPQSSGNEQFFGPGTRLTVL.

The J gene is TRBJ1-2, the V gene TRBV6-5; 11 nucleotides match TRBD1. With 0 bases clipped from V and 8 bases from J, the junction kept 2 bases outside the gene matches. In germline, CDR1 is MNHEY, CDR2 SVGAGI. The CDR3 is made up of 14 amino acids. The CDR3 spells CASSYSRTGGGYTF. In DNA form, the CDR3 reads TGTGCCAGCAGTTACTCGAGGACAGGGGGCGGCTACACCTTC.

The chain employs TRBV6-5 and TRBJ2-4, with a possible D match to TRBD1 (6 bases). Germline CDR1 reads MNHEY; CDR2 reads SVGAGI. The V end lost 7 bases, the J end lost 8 bases, and 15 bases lay between the germline ends. This CDR3 is built from 13 residues. The DNA for the CDR3 is TGTGCCAGCACGGAGAGGGGGACCTACATTCAGTACTTC. Translating gives CASTERGTYIQYF.